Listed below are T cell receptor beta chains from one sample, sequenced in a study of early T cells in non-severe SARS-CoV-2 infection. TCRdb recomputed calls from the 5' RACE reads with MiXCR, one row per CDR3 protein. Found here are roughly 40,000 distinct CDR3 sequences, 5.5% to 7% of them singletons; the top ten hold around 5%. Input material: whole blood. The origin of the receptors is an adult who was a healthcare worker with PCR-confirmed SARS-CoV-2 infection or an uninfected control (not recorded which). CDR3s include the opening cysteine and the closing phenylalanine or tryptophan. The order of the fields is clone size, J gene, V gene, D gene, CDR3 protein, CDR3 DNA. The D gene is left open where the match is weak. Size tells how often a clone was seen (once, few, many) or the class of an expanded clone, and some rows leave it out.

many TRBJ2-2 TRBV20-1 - CSAPPGTAGTGELFF TGCAGTGCCCCCCCCGGGACCGCAGGGACCGGGGAGCTGTTTTTT
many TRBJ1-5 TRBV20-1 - CSARRQAEQPQHF TGCAGTGCTCGAAGACAGGCGGAGCAGCCCCAGCATTTT
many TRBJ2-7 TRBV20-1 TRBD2 CSARGLAGAYEQYF TGCAGTGCTAGAGGTCTAGCGGGAGCCTACGAGCAGTACTTC
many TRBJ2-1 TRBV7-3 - CASGGTHNEQFF TGTGCCAGCGGGGGAACCCACAATGAGCAGTTCTTC
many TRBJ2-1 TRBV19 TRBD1 CASSIEDRGPLDEQFF TGTGCCAGTAGTATAGAGGACAGGGGGCCCTTGGATGAGCAGTTCTTC
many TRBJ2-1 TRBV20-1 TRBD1 CSATGTAYNEQFF TGCAGTGCAACCGGGACAGCCTACAATGAGCAGTTCTTC
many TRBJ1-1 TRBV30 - CAWRLGGYTEAFF TGTGCCTGGAGATTGGGGGGCTACACTGAAGCTTTCTTT
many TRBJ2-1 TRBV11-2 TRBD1 CASRSTGEEQFF TGTGCCAGCAGATCTACAGGGGAGGAGCAGTTCTTC
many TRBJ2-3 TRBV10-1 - CASSPSTDTQYF TGCGCCAGCAGTCCAAGCACAGATACGCAGTATTTT
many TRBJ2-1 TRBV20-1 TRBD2 CSALTSGSINEQFF TGCAGTGCTCTAACTAGCGGGAGTATTAATGAGCAGTTCTTC
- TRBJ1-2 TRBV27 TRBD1 CASSKAGTGSYGYTF TGTGCCAGCAGTAAAGCCGGGACAGGGAGCTATGGCTACACCTTC
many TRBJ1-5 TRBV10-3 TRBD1 CAISEWLGQGKQPQHF TGTGCCATCAGTGAGTGGCTGGGACAGGGGAAACAGCCCCAGCATTTT
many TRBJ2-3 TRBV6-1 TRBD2 CASRRTSGTDTQYF TGTGCCAGCAGAAGGACTAGCGGCACAGATACGCAGTATTTT
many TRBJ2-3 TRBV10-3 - CAISESDAADTQYF TGTGCCATCAGTGAGTCGGACGCAGCAGATACGCAGTATTTT
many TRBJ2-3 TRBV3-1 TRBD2 CASSFGRTSGSYTQYF TGTGCCAGCAGCTTCGGACGGACTAGCGGGAGTTATACGCAGTATTTT
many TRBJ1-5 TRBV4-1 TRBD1 CASSQGQLYSNQPQHF TGCGCCAGCAGCCAGGGACAGCTTTATAGCAATCAGCCCCAGCATTTT
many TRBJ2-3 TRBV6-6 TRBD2 CASSYTGLAGDTQYF TGTGCCAGCAGTTACACCGGACTAGCAGGAGATACGCAGTATTTT
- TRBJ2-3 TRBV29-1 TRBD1 CSAVPDRADTQYF TGCAGCGCAGTACCAGACAGGGCGGATACGCAGTATTTT
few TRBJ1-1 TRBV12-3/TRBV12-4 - CASSNVTEAFF TGTGCCAGCAGTAACGTCACTGAAGCTTTCTTT